The 31 T cell receptor beta chains listed next were all sequenced from one sample in a study of cytomegalovirus exposure and HLA in healthy donors. 13 Jbeta primers and 60 Vbeta primers were used for the PCR. Sequenced by immunoSEQ multiplex PCR; TCRdb stores in-frame clones only, minus some. The sample has a few hundred thousand clones, approximately 82% seen once. The source material was PBMCs. The receptor source for this set is a woman aged 55-69 years in good health and CMV-seropositive.

Only one count was recorded for this clone. The chain employs TRBV11-2 and TRBJ1-1; D possibly corresponds to TRBD1 (5 bases). Trimming took off 1 base at V and 6 bases at J, with 9 bases between the two ends. The CDR3 extends over 13 amino acids. CDR1 and CDR2 from the germline V gene are SGHAT and FQNNGV. The CDR3 is CASSLGRVSEAFF. CDR3 sequence (DNA): TGTGCCAGCAGCTTAGGCAGGGTGTCTGAAGCTTTCTTT.

Note on this clone: An end of the junction differs from the germline gene, which may be a read error. This chain joins TRBV9 and TRBJ2-1, with D perhaps TRBD1 (6 bases). Per the germline V gene, CDR1 is SGDLS and CDR2 is YYNGEE. The CDR3 runs to 16 residues. The CDR3 bases are TGTGCCAGCAGCGTAAATTTAAGGGGGTCCTTCAATGAGCAGTTCTTC. It translates to CASSVNLRGSFNEQFF.

V is TRBV7-9 and J is TRBJ1-2; 8 bases fit TRBD1. The CDR3 runs to 17 residues. CDR1 SEHNR and CDR2 FQNEAQ come from the germline V gene (reference sequence). The ends lost 4 bases at V and 5 bases at J; junction bases unmatched: 15. The DNA for the CDR3 is TGTGCCAGCAGCTCCGGATTAGCAGGACAGGGTGCGTATGGCTACACCTTC. Protein: CASSSGLAGQGAYGYTF.

The rearrangement links TRBV6-5 to TRBJ1-1; 10 bases agree with TRBD1. Germline V CDR1 and CDR2: MNHEY, SVGAGI. V trimming: 0 bases; J trimming: 7 bases; junction bases outside the gene matches: 5. The CDR3 loop spans 15 amino acids. The CDR3 here is CASSYSTGGIHEAFF. The CDR3 nucleotides are TGTGCCAGCAGTTACTCGACAGGGGGCATCCATGAAGCTTTCTTT.

This sequence joins TRBV5-4 and TRBJ2-1; 7 bases map to TRBD2. Per the germline V gene, CDR1 is SGHNT and CDR2 is YYREEE (reference sequence). The CDR3 length is 15 residues. The ends lost 0 bases at V and 2 bases at J; junction bases unmatched: 2. This chain's CDR3 is CASSLEAGPYNEQFF. The CDR3 nucleotides are TGTGCCAGCAGCTTGGAAGCGGGACCCTACAATGAGCAGTTCTTC.

The chain combines TRBV29-1 with TRBJ2-5; D is possibly TRBD1 (5 bases). Trimming took 7 bases from V and 4 from J, leaving 13 bases between them. Germline CDR1 is SQVTM and CDR2 is ANQGSEA. The CDR3 is 12 amino acids. The CDR3 loop reads CSGAAGPETQYF. CDR3 sequence (DNA): TGCAGCGGGGCGGCAGGGCCAGAGACCCAGTACTTC.

V usage is TRBV11-3 and J usage is TRBJ2-1; tentatively, D is TRBD2 (5 bases). Trimming took off 1 base at V and 0 bases at J, with 13 bases between the two ends. This CDR3 contains 17 residues. Germline lookup yields CDR1 SGHNT and CDR2 YENEEA. The CDR3 reads CASSLVPTSSSYNEQFF. The CDR3 DNA reads TGTGCCAGCAGCTTAGTTCCCACTAGTTCCTCCTACAATGAGCAGTTCTTC.

This clone appeared a single time. V gene TRBV19 combines with J gene TRBJ1-2; 8 bases agree with TRBD1. CDR1 and CDR2 from the germline V gene are LNHDA and SQIVND (reference sequence). The CDR3 has 15 residues. Trimming took 1 base from V and 5 from J; bases not matched to a gene: 6. This CDR3 reads CASSIAHQGAYGYTF. The CDR3 DNA reads as TGTGCCAGTAGTATAGCCCACCAGGGGGCGTATGGCTACACCTTC.

In DNA form, the CDR3 reads TGTGCCAGCAGTACGCCTGGGGGAGGGGCAGTGTACGAGCAGTACTTC. Protein: CASSTPGGGAVYEQYF. V is TRBV2 and J is TRBJ2-7, with 7 bases lining up with TRBD2. The CDR3 sequence is 16 residues long. CDR1 and CDR2 (germline): SNHLY, FYNNEI. The junction had 14 bases not matched to a gene; V was cut back by 5 bases and J by 4 bases. The complete variable domain, with remaining parts taken from reference TRBV2 and TRBJ2-7, reads EPEVTQTPSHQVTQMGQEVILRCVPISNHLYFYWYRQILGQKVEFLVSFYNNEISEKSEIFDDQFSVERPDGSNFTLKIRSTKLEDSAMYFCASSTPGGGAVYEQYFGPGTRLTVT.

The chain links TRBV29-1 to TRBJ2-1, with a possible D match to TRBD2 (5 bases). The germline gives CDR1 SQVTM, CDR2 ANQGSEA. V gave up 4 bases and J gave up 2 bases, with 21 bases separating them. The CDR3 is made up of 17 amino acids. The CDR3 loop reads CSVGEPTAAPAYNEQFF. In nucleotides, the CDR3 is TGCAGCGTTGGGGAGCCCACCGCGGCGCCGGCCTACAATGAGCAGTTCTTC.

V is TRBV16 and J is TRBJ2-4, with D perhaps matching TRBD1 (5 bases). The CDR3 has 17 amino acids. The ends were cut back, 5 bases at V and 3 bases at J, with 20 bases in the middle. Germline V gene sequence: CDR1 KGHSY, CDR2 FQNENV. CDR3 residues: CASSLGPRALGKNIQYF. CDR3 coding DNA: TGTGCCAGCAGCTTAGGCCCCAGGGCTTTAGGCAAAAACATTCAGTACTTC.

To note about this clone: A junction boundary mismatches the germline segment, possibly from a read error. This rearrangement joins TRBV7-9 to TRBJ1-5; no clear D gene. Germline V gives CDR1 SEHNR, CDR2 FQNEAQ (reference sequence). The CDR3 is 12 residues long. The CDR3 reads CSSSHNNQPQHF. CDR3 nucleotides: TGTTCCAGCAGCCACAACAATCAGCCCCAGCATTTT.

CDR3 loop: CASSHPGPDTQYF. CDR3 bases: TGTGCCAGCAGTCATCCAGGCCCAGATACGCAGTATTTT. V gene TRBV2 combines with J gene TRBJ2-3, with unresolved D. This CDR3 is built from 13 residues. CDR1 is SNHLY, CDR2 FYNNEI, per germline. V lost 5 bases to trimming and J lost 4 bases, with 10 bases between them.

The chain employs TRBV30 and TRBJ2-1, with no clear D. V lost 3 bases and J 8 bases, leaving 11 bases between the germline ends. This CDR3 comprises 12 residues. Germline-derived CDR1 and CDR2 are GTSNPN and SVGIG (reference sequence). The CDR3 DNA sequence: TGTGCCTGGAGAGTAATACGCGATGAGCAGTTCTTC. It translates to CAWRVIRDEQFF. The full variable domain, in which reference TRBV30 and TRBJ2-1 provide the parts outside the CDR3, is SQTIHQWPATLVQPVGSPLSLECTVEGTSNPNLYWYRQAAGRGLQLLFYSVGIGQISSEVPQNLSASRPQDRQFILSSKKLLLSDSGFYLCAWRVIRDEQFFGPGTRLTVL.

The rearrangement joins TRBV5-4 to TRBJ2-1; weak D call: TRBD2 (5 bases). The CDR3 contains 13 residues. Germline-derived CDR1 and CDR2 are SGHNT and YYREEE (reference sequence). V lost 4 bases, J lost 10 bases, and 15 bases lay in between. The CDR3 protein is CASSPLPGLEQFF. In DNA form, the CDR3 reads TGTGCCAGCAGCCCCCTGCCGGGGTTGGAGCAGTTCTTC.

V is TRBV29-1 and J is TRBJ2-3, with 10 positions matching TRBD2. Losses at the gene ends were 6 bases for V and 1 base for J; bases not matched to a gene: 10. Germline CDR1 reads SQVTM; CDR2 reads ANQGSEA. The CDR3 is made up of 16 amino acids. CDR3 in amino acids: CSVWAPLAGGTDTQYF. CDR3 nucleotides: TGCAGCGTGTGGGCCCCCCTAGCGGGAGGCACAGATACGCAGTATTTT.

The chain uses TRBV6-1 and TRBJ2-5; possibly TRBD2 for D (5 bases). From germline, CDR1 is MNHNS and CDR2 SASEGT. The CDR3 is 16 amino acids. V was cut by 1 base and J by 2 bases, with 14 bases left in between. The CDR3 loop is CASSEGGADLQETQYF. CDR3 DNA sequence: TGTGCCAGCAGTGAAGGAGGAGCGGATCTACAAGAGACCCAGTACTTC.

The CDR3: CASSRGTAPNQPQHF. The CDR3 nucleotides are TGTGCCAGCAGCCGGGGGACAGCCCCCAATCAGCCCCAGCATTTT. The chain carries TRBV2 and TRBJ1-5; 7 bases are shared with TRBD1. CDR1 is SNHLY and CDR2 is FYNNEI in the germline V gene. V was pared by 6 bases and J by 3 bases, with 8 bases of the junction left unmatched. The CDR3 has 15 residues.

This chain uses TRBV2 with TRBJ2-5, with 11 bases fitting TRBD1. The length of the CDR3 is 18 residues. In germline, CDR1 is SNHLY, CDR2 FYNNEI. Trimming at V came to 1 base and at J to 1 base, leaving 8 bases not matched to a gene. In DNA form, the CDR3 reads TGTGCCAGCAGTGAAGGGACAGGGGGCGCGTGGGGCCAAGAGACCCAGTACTTC. Its translation: CASSEGTGGAWGQETQYF.

V usage is TRBV7-3 and J usage is TRBJ2-1; D call uncertain. CDR3 size: 13 residues. V was trimmed by 2 bases and J by 5 bases, leaving 7 bases between them. The V gene's germline CDR1 is SGHTA and CDR2 FQGTGA. DNA of the CDR3: TGTGCCAGCAGCTTATCCAGGAACAATGAGCAGTTCTTC. Translation: CASSLSRNNEQFF.

This chain uses TRBV25-1 with TRBJ1-1; D is unclear. CDR1 is MGHDK, CDR2 SYGVNS, per germline. The ends were cut back, 4 bases at V and 4 bases at J, with 13 bases in the middle. CDR3 length: 14 amino acids. CDR3 nucleotide sequence: TGTGCCAGCAGTGTCACGGGTCTGGGCACTGAAGCTTTCTTT. Amino acid sequence: CASSVTGLGTEAFF.

This chain joins TRBV19 and TRBJ2-2; D is possibly TRBD1 (6 bases). CDR1 and CDR2 from the germline V gene are LNHDA and SQIVND (reference sequence). V gave up 5 bases and J gave up 7 bases, with 23 bases separating them. This CDR3 has 17 amino acids. The CDR3 DNA follows: TGTGCCAGTAGTCCCCGCCAGGGGTTGCCTGATGACGGGGAGCTGTTTTTT. Translation gives CASSPRQGLPDDGELFF.

CDR3 nucleotides: TGTGCCAGCGCCCTGGGGGCGGGAGTTTGGGAGACCCAGTACTTC. This gives the protein CASALGAGVWETQYF. The chain combines TRBV27 with TRBJ2-5; tentatively, D is TRBD2 (7 bases). Germline-derived CDR1 and CDR2 are MNHEY and SMNVEV (reference sequence). This CDR3 is 15 amino acids long. The V end lost 8 bases, the J end lost 5 bases, and 21 bases lay between the germline ends.

The V gene is TRBV15, the J gene TRBJ1-1, with D hard to call. In germline, CDR1 is LNHNV, CDR2 YYDKDF (reference sequence). This CDR3 has 13 amino acids. V gave up 1 base and J gave up 1 base, with 4 bases separating them. The CDR3 region is CATSRGGNTEAFF. For the CDR3, the DNA is TGTGCCACCAGCAGAGGAGGGAACACTGAAGCTTTCTTT.

The rearrangement uses TRBV5-1 and TRBJ2-3; TRBD1 matches 9 bases. V lost 4 bases to trimming and J lost 5 bases; unmatched junction nucleotides: 8. CDR1 and CDR2 (germline): SGHRS, YFSETQ. The CDR3 covers 15 residues. The CDR3 DNA sequence: TGCGCCAGCAGCGGCACGGGGACAGGGAAAGATACGCAGTATTTT. Its translation: CASSGTGTGKDTQYF.

This chain connects TRBV5-1 to TRBJ2-1, with TRBD2 matching over 8 bases. In germline, CDR1 is SGHRS, CDR2 YFSETQ. This CDR3 contains 12 residues. The trim removed 7 bases at V and 8 bases at J, leaving 5 bases unmatched. The CDR3 coding sequence is TGCGCCAGCGATAGCGGGAACGATGAGCAGTTCTTC. Protein product: CASDSGNDEQFF. Together with reference TRBV5-1 and TRBJ2-1, the CDR3 gives the full variable domain: KAGVTQTPRYLIKTRGQQVTLSCSPISGHRSVSWYQQTPGQGLQFLFEYFSETQRNKGNFPGRFSGRQFSNSRSEMNVSTLELGDSALYLCASDSGNDEQFFGPGTRLTVL.

The sample holds a few counts of this clone. Within the sample, other DNA sequences also encode this same CDR3. The chain has TRBV6-5 and TRBJ2-3, with D tentatively TRBD2 (5 bases). The germline gives CDR1 MNHEY, CDR2 SVGAGI. The CDR3 is made up of 13 amino acids. Trimming pared 7 bases from V and 3 bases from J, leaving 11 bases between. CDR3 protein: CASTLPGTDTQYF. CDR3 nucleotides: TGTGCCAGCACTCTACCGGGGACAGATACGCAGTATTTT.

Worth noting for this clone: An end of the junction differs from the germline gene, which may be a read error. V gene TRBV7-9 combines with J gene TRBJ1-4, with 10 bases lining up with TRBD1. The CDR3 contains 16 residues. Germline V CDR1 and CDR2: SEHNR, FQNEAQ (reference sequence). CDR3 region: CSSSNSRTGGNEKLFF. The CDR3 nucleotides read TGTTCCAGCAGCAACTCGAGGACAGGGGGTAATGAAAAACTGTTTTTT.

The V call is TRBV20-1, the J call TRBJ2-7, with D hard to call. This CDR3 has 11 residues. Trimming cost V 1 base and J 3 bases, with 4 bases left between them. Germline loops: CDR1 DFQATT, CDR2 SNEGSKA (reference sequence). DNA of the CDR3: TGCAGTGCTAGAGGAGACTACGAGCAGTACTTC. This codes for CSARGDYEQYF.

The table lists this clone with a few counts. V gene TRBV10-2 combines with J gene TRBJ1-4; 8 bases agree with TRBD1. CDR3 length equals 15 residues. Trimming at V came to 7 bases and at J to 6 bases, leaving 10 bases not matched to a gene. In germline, CDR1 is WSHSY, CDR2 SAAADI. CDR3 bases: TGCGCCAGCACCGACAGGGGCATCCCCTATGAAAAACTGTTTTTT. Amino acids: CASTDRGIPYEKLFF.

This sequence joins TRBV6-1 and TRBJ2-1, with 10 bases matching TRBD1. Germline CDR1 reads MNHNS; CDR2 reads SASEGT. The CDR3 has 15 residues. With V trimmed by 2 bases and J by 4 bases, 2 bases remained unmatched. The DNA for the CDR3 is TGTGCCAGCAGTGAATTGGGACAGGGGTACAATGAGCAGTTCTTC. This sequence encodes CASSELGQGYNEQFF.